This is a list of T cell receptor beta chains from one sample in a study of T cell changes during pregnancy in multiple sclerosis. The method was immunoSEQ multiplex PCR; TCRdb's version includes in-frame clones alone and lacks a portion of them. Of some 67,000 clones in the sample, about nine tenths are singletons; the top ten hold about 2.1%. Specimen: peripheral blood, collected in the first trimester of pregnancy. Every receptor here comes from a female donor with multiple sclerosis, enrolled in a pregnancy study. Each CDR3 is given with its conserved first and last residue. Each record gives: V gene, J gene, CDR3 protein.

>TRBV27|TRBJ2-1
CASSLPTDTYNEQFF
>TRBV2|TRBJ1-2
CASSDQGQGYGYTF
>TRBV2|TRBJ1-4
CASKVADVEKLFF
>TRBV5-4|TRBJ2-7
CASSLDPGTYEQYF
>TRBV6-1|TRBJ1-2
CASSESTNYGYTF
>TRBV19|TRBJ2-3
CASSIVTGQVDTQYF
>TRBV5-1|TRBJ2-2
CASSPPSNTGELFF
>TRBV28|TRBJ1-5
CASSLGDRASQPQHF
>TRBV19|TRBJ2-2
CASSIERANTGELFF
>TRBV13|TRBJ1-1
CASSPRSGSMNTEAFF
>TRBV5-1|TRBJ2-3
CASSLAGLAGTDTQYF
>TRBV15|TRBJ1-1
CATKGQGATEAFF
>TRBV7-2|TRBJ1-1
CASSLGLKGREAFF
>TRBV29-1|TRBJ1-1
CSVFTGDSRDTEAFF
>TRBV6-1|TRBJ1-2
CASSEANRPGGRDGYTF
>TRBV5-6|TRBJ1-2
CASRLGQGYGYGYTF
>TRBV19|TRBJ2-5
CASSKAGVSQETQYF
>TRBV7-8|TRBJ1-5
CASSPWTVTSNQPQHF
>TRBV6-1|TRBJ2-5
CASSVRLRETQYF
>TRBV7-3|TRBJ1-1
CASSLGGSGNTEAFF
>TRBV7-9|TRBJ2-1
CASSSGTHYNEQFF
>TRBV25-1|TRBJ1-6
CASSEYTGGGSPLHF
>TRBV6-5|TRBJ2-1
CASSYSKAGGRSEQFF
>TRBV27|TRBJ1-5
CASSPTVSYSNQPQHF
>TRBV30|TRBJ2-7
CAWKREWTGYEQYF
>TRBV9|TRBJ2-1
CASSVPREGGGNEQFF
>TRBV7-9|TRBJ1-1
CASSFHVSGPRSTEAFF
>TRBV5-6|TRBJ2-2
CASRQTGHPELFF
>TRBV2|TRBJ2-1
CASRKDRPSSGDEQFF
>TRBV10-3|TRBJ2-7
CAISGSAGNEQYF
>TRBV18|TRBJ1-4
CASSREQTGLNEKLFF
>TRBV28|TRBJ2-4
CASSLLAGGVNIQYF
>TRBV30|TRBJ1-2
CAWSLAGDGGYTF